The 12 T cell receptor beta chains given below trace back to one sample, sequenced in a study of identical twins. MiXCR, run by TCRdb on the 5' RACE reads, gives a single entry per CDR3 protein. This sample yields around 690,000 distinct CDR3 sequences, of which around 20% are seen a single time; over 4% belongs to the top ten. A further study also used this sample, focusing on T cells expressing NK-cell markers.

Specimen: PBMCs. The receptors derive from a woman between 18 and 29 years old in good health.

In this sample, this clonotype turned up a few times. The chain uses TRBV15 and TRBJ2-7; the match to TRBD1 covers 8 bases. This CDR3 has 17 amino acids. Germline values: CDR1 LNHNV, CDR2 YYDKDF (reference sequence). Trimming at V came to 0 bases and at J to 0 bases, leaving 7 bases not matched to a gene. The CDR3 reads CATSRDSWDRISYEQYF. The CDR3 region has the DNA TGTGCCACCAGCAGAGATTCCTGGGACAGGATCTCCTACGAGCAGTACTTC.

This clonotype was counted once. This rearrangement joins TRBV3-1 to TRBJ2-5; the match to TRBD1 covers 7 bases. The CDR3 loop spans 16 amino acids. Germline assignment: CDR1 LGHDT and CDR2 YNNKEL (reference sequence). V lost 4 bases, J lost 1 base, and 9 bases stayed unmatched. The CDR3 nucleotides are TGTGCCAGCAGCCGACTTGGGACAGCCTCCCAAGAGACCCAGTACTTC. Protein: CASSRLGTASQETQYF.

This clonotype has only a few counts. The rearrangement links TRBV12-3 or TRBV12-4 to TRBJ1-5; 9 positions match TRBD1. V trimming: 3 bases; J trimming: 7 bases; junction bases outside the gene matches: 13. This CDR3 spans 17 amino acids. CDR3 DNA: TGTGCCAGCAGTTTTTTGGGACAGGGAGACAACGGACAGCCCCAGCATTTT. As protein: CASSFLGQGDNGQPQHF.

This clonotype was counted a few times. The chain joins TRBV7-9 to TRBJ1-1, with 9 bases that match TRBD1. Trimming removed 5 bases from V and 1 base from J; junction bases left unmatched: 8. Germline V lookup: CDR1 SEHNR, CDR2 FQNEAQ (reference sequence). This CDR3 spans 16 amino acids. The CDR3 protein is CASSARPGQGNTEAFF. The CDR3 region has the DNA TGTGCCAGCAGCGCCCGGCCGGGACAGGGGAACACTGAAGCTTTCTTT.

In its sample, this clonotype was seen a few times. DNA of the CDR3: TGCAGTGCTAAGGGGGGGACAGGGAGTGGGGAGCAGTACTTC. It is translated as CSAKGGTGSGEQYF. This rearrangement joins TRBV20-1 to TRBJ2-7; 9 bases line up with TRBD1. The length of the CDR3 is 14 residues. The J segment lost 7 bases and the V segment lost 4 bases, leaving 11 bases of the junction unmatched. CDR1 is DFQATT, CDR2 SNEGSKA, per germline (reference sequence).

The chain combines TRBV4-1 with TRBJ1-1, with TRBD1 matching over 10 bases. V shed 2 bases and J 5 bases; nucleotides not matched to a gene: 5. This CDR3 contains 15 residues. In germline, CDR1 is MGHRA, CDR2 YSYEKL. CDR3 sequence reads: CASSQPGTGVTEAFF. The CDR3 nucleotides are TGCGCCAGCAGCCAACCCGGGACAGGGGTTACTGAAGCTTTCTTT.

This clonotype was detected a few times. The J gene is TRBJ2-3, the V gene TRBV12-3 or TRBV12-4; a possible D gene is TRBD2 (6 bases). V shed 6 bases and J shed 1 base, with 14 bases lying between them. The CDR3 length is 15 residues. DNA for the CDR3: TGTGCCAGCAGCAGTTTATCTAGCGGCACAGATACGCAGTATTTT. Its translation: CASSSLSSGTDTQYF.

This chain connects TRBV5-1 to TRBJ2-1; the D gene is possibly TRBD1 (6 bases). This CDR3 region has 17 residues. The V and J ends lost 5 bases and 7 bases respectively, with 25 bases between them. Looked up from germline, CDR1 is SGHRS and CDR2 is YFSETQ. The CDR3 sequence: CASRLATRLTGLNEQFF. In DNA form, the CDR3 reads TGCGCCAGCAGGCTTGCAACTAGACTCACAGGGCTAAATGAGCAGTTCTTC.

This chain uses TRBV20-1 with TRBJ2-1; D not certain. From germline, CDR1 is DFQATT and CDR2 SNEGSKA (reference sequence). Between the trimmed V and J ends, which lost 6 bases and 6 bases, there was a span of 12 bases. The CDR3 extends over 12 amino acids. The CDR3 loop is CSASPDANEQFF. CDR3 in DNA: TGCAGTGCAAGCCCGGACGCCAATGAGCAGTTCTTC.

This chain uses TRBV29-1 with TRBJ2-7; tentatively, D is TRBD2 (5 bases). Trimming took 4 bases from V and 6 from J, leaving 19 bases between them. Germline CDR1 reads SQVTM; CDR2 reads ANQGSEA. This CDR3 region has 14 residues. In nucleotides, the CDR3 is TGCAGCGTTGGTTTGTCGAAACTAGGGAGCGAGCAGTACTTC. Its protein is CSVGLSKLGSEQYF.

V is TRBV20-1 and J is TRBJ2-5; 12 positions agree with TRBD1. The CDR3 length is 15 residues. Germline V CDR1 and CDR2: DFQATT, SNEGSKA (reference sequence). The J segment lost 5 bases and the V segment lost 0 bases, leaving 4 bases of the junction unmatched. The CDR3: CSAREGQGALETQYF. Written as DNA, the CDR3 is TGCAGTGCTAGAGAGGGACAGGGGGCCTTGGAGACCCAGTACTTC.

The chain joins TRBV5-1 to TRBJ2-5, with 7 bases matching TRBD1. In germline, CDR1 is SGHRS, CDR2 YFSETQ. CDR3 length: 15 amino acids. V was pared by 4 bases and J by 5 bases, with 11 bases of the junction left unmatched. CDR3 DNA sequence: TGCGCCAGCAGCAGTACGACAGGGACGTCGGAGACCCAGTACTTC. Translation gives CASSSTTGTSETQYF.